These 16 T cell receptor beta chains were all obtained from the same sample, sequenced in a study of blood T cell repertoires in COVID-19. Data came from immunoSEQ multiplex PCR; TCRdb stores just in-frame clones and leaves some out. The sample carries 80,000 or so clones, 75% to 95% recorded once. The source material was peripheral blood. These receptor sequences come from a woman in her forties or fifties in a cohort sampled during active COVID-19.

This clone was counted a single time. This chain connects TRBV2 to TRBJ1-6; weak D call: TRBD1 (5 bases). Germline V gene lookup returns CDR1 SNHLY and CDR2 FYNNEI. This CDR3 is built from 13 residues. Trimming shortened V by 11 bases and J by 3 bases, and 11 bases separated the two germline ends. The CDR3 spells CAGTQDYNSPLHF. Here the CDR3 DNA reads TGTGCCGGAACACAGGACTATAATTCACCCCTCCACTTT.

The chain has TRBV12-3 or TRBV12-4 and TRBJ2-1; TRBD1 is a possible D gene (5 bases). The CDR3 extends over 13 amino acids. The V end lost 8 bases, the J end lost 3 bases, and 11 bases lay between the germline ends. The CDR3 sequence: CASRAGHYNEQFF. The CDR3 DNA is TGTGCCAGCCGTGCAGGGCACTACAATGAGCAGTTCTTC.

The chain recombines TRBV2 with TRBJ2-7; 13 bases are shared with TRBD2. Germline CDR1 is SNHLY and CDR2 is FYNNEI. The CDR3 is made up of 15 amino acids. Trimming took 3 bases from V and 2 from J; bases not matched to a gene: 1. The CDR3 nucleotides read TGTGCCAGCAGTGAGGGGACTAGCGGGACCTACGAGCAGTACTTC. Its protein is CASSEGTSGTYEQYF.

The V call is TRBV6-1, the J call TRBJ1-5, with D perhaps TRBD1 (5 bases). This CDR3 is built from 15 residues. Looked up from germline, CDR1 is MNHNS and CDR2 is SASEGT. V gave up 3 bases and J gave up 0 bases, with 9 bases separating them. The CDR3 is CASSDMGLSNQPQHF. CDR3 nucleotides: TGTGCCAGCAGTGATATGGGACTTAGCAATCAGCCCCAGCATTTT.

The CDR3: CSAPVYNEQFF. The CDR3 nucleotides read TGCAGTGCTCCAGTTTACAATGAGCAGTTCTTC. This rearrangement joins TRBV20-1 to TRBJ2-1; D is unresolved. This CDR3 spans 11 amino acids. Germline values: CDR1 DFQATT, CDR2 SNEGSKA (reference sequence). Trimming took off 5 bases at V and 4 bases at J, with 6 bases between the two ends.

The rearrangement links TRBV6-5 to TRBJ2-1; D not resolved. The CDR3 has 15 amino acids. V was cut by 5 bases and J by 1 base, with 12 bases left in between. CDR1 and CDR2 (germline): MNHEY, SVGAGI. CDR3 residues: CASSIRYGSYNEQFF. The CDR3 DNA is TGTGCCAGCAGTATCAGGTATGGGTCCTACAATGAGCAGTTCTTC.

CDR3 DNA: TGTGCCAGTAAACGGACAGGGGGGGAGACCCAGTACTTC. Amino acids: CASKRTGGETQYF. The genes are TRBV19 and TRBJ2-5; 10 bases map to TRBD1. This CDR3 is 13 amino acids long. Per germline, CDR1 LNHDA and CDR2 SQIVND (reference sequence). With V trimmed by 7 bases and J by 5 bases, 4 bases remained unmatched. Full variable domain (rest looked up from reference TRBV19 and TRBJ2-5): DGGITQSPKYLFRKEGQNVTLSCEQNLNHDAMYWYRQDPGQGLRLIYYSQIVNDFQKGDIAEGYSVSREKKESFPLTVTSAQKNPTAFYLCASKRTGGETQYFGPGTRLLVL.

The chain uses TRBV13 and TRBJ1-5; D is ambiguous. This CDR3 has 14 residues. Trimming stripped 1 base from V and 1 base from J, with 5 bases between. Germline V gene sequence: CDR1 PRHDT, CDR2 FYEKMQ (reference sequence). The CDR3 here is CASSLAASNQPQHF. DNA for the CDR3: TGTGCCAGCAGCTTAGCTGCGAGCAATCAGCCCCAGCATTTT. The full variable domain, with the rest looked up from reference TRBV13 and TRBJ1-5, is AAGVIQSPRHLIKEKRETATLKCYPIPRHDTVYWYQQGPGQDPQFLISFYEKMQSDKGSIPDRFSAQQFSDYHSELNMSSLELGDSALYFCASSLAASNQPQHFGDGTRLSIL.

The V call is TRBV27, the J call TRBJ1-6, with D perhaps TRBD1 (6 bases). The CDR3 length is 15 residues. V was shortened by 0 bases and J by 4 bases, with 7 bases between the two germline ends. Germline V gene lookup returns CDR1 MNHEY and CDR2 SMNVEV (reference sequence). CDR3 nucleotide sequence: TGTGCCAGCAGTTTATCGACAGGTTATAATTCACCCCTCCACTTT. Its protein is CASSLSTGYNSPLHF.

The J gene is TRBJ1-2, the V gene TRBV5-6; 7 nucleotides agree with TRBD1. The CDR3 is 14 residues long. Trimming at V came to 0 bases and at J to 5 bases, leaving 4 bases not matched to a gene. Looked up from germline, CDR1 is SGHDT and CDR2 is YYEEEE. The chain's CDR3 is CASSLEQGSYGYTF. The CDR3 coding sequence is TGTGCCAGCAGCTTGGAACAGGGGTCTTATGGCTACACCTTC.

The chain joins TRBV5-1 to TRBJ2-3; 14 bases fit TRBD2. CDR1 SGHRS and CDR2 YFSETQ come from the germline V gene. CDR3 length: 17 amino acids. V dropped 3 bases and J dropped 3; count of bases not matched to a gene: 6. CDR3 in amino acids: CASSSSGTSGRTDTQYF. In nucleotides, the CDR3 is TGCGCCAGCAGCTCCTCCGGGACTAGCGGGAGAACAGATACGCAGTATTTT. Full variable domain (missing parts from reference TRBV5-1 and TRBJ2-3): KAGVTQTPRYLIKTRGQQVTLSCSPISGHRSVSWYQQTPGQGLQFLFEYFSETQRNKGNFPGRFSGRQFSNSRSEMNVSTLELGDSALYLCASSSSGTSGRTDTQYFGPGTRLTVL.

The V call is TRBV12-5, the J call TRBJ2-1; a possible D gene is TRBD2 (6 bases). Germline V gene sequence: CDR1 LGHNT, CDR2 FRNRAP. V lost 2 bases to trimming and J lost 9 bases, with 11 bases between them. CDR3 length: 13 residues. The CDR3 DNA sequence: TGTGCTAGTGGTTTGCTTGGGGAGGTTGAGCAGTTCTTC. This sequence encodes CASGLLGEVEQFF.

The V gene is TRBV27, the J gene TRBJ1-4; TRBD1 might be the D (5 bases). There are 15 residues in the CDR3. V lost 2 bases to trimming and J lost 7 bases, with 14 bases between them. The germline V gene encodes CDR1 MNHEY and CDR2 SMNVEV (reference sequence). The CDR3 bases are TGTGCCAGCAGTTTACAATCGGGGGTTGGTGAAAAACTGTTTTTT. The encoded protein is CASSLQSGVGEKLFF.

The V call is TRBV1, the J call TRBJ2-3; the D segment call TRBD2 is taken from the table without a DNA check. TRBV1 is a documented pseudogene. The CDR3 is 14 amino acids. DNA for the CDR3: TGCACGGCGAGGCGGGGAGGGGGCACAGATACGCAGTATTTT. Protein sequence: CTARRGGGTDTQYF.

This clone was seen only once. The CDR3 DNA sequence: TGTGCCAGCAGCCTGACCCCTCGACGACGGGGAAGGAACACTGAAGCTTTCTTT. It yields the protein CASSLTPRRRGRNTEAFF. The chain couples TRBV11-2 to TRBJ1-1; D is unresolved. Germline CDR1 is SGHAT and CDR2 is FQNNGV. Between the trimmed V and J ends, which lost 5 bases and 1 base, there was a span of 23 bases. The CDR3 is made up of 18 amino acids.

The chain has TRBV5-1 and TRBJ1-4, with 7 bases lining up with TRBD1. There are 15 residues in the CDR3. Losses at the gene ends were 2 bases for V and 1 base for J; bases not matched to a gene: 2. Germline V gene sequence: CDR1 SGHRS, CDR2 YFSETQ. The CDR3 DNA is TGCGCCAGCAGCTTCAACAGGGGAACTAATGAAAAACTGTTTTTT. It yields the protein CASSFNRGTNEKLFF. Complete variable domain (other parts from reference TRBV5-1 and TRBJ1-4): KAGVTQTPRYLIKTRGQQVTLSCSPISGHRSVSWYQQTPGQGLQFLFEYFSETQRNKGNFPGRFSGRQFSNSRSEMNVSTLELGDSALYLCASSFNRGTNEKLFFGSGTQLSVL.